Listed below are T cell receptor beta chains from one sample, sequenced in a study of siplizumab effects on memory and regulatory T cells. Measured with immunoSEQ multiplex PCR; TCRdb has only the in-frame clones, and not every one. Here the sample spans some 100,000 clones, over 85% being singletons. Sequenced: CD8+ T cells sorted from blood. These receptor sequences come from a human donor in good health. The CDR3 runs from the conserved cysteine through the conserved F or W. D genes are given only for firm matches. Clone size is shown for a subset of rows, as once, few, many or a class of expanded clone.

V: TRBV7-3
size: .
J: TRBJ2-1
D: TRBD1
CDR3: CASSRGQGAGNEQFF
DNA: TGTGCCAGCAGCAGGGGACAGGGGGCTGGGAATGAGCAGTTCTTC

V: TRBV5-1
size: .
J: TRBJ2-1
D: .
CDR3: CASSLTESSYNEQFF
DNA: TGCGCCAGCAGCTTGACGGAGAGCTCCTACAATGAGCAGTTCTTC

V: TRBV7-9
size: .
J: TRBJ1-2
D: TRBD1
CDR3: CASSLEGQLKYGYTF
DNA: TGTGCCAGCAGCTTAGAGGGACAGCTAAAGTATGGCTACACCTTC

V: TRBV30
size: .
J: TRBJ2-7
D: .
CDR3: CAWQVASYEQYF
DNA: TGTGCCTGGCAAGTCGCGTCCTACGAGCAGTACTTC

V: TRBV7-2
size: .
J: TRBJ2-5
D: TRBD1
CDR3: CASSREDRTYQETQYF
DNA: TGTGCCAGCAGCCGTGAGGACAGGACGTACCAAGAGACCCAGTACTTC

V: TRBV6-5
size: once
J: TRBJ2-7
D: TRBD2
CDR3: CASSQGLVYDEQYF
DNA: TGTGCCAGCAGTCAGGGACTAGTATATGACGAGCAGTACTTC

V: TRBV28
size: once
J: TRBJ2-7
D: .
CDR3: CASSPPRRYEQYF
DNA: TGTGCCAGCAGCCCTCCCCGGCGATACGAGCAGTACTTC

V: TRBV4-1
size: .
J: TRBJ2-5
D: TRBD2
CDR3: CASSPRGPSGEETQYF
DNA: TGCGCCAGCAGCCCCCGCGGGCCTAGCGGGGAAGAGACCCAGTACTTC

V: TRBV5-8
size: once
J: TRBJ1-5
D: .
CDR3: CASSLGAGNQPQHF
DNA: TGTGCCAGCAGCTTGGGCGCGGGCAATCAGCCCCAGCATTTT

V: TRBV19
size: .
J: TRBJ2-7
D: .
CDR3: CASSIAGGADSYEQYF
DNA: TGTGCCAGTAGTATTGCCGGCGGGGCCGACTCCTACGAGCAGTACTTC

V: TRBV7-8
size: .
J: TRBJ1-1
D: TRBD1
CDR3: CASSLETGVSAEAFF
DNA: TGTGCCAGCAGCTTAGAAACAGGGGTGAGCGCTGAAGCTTTCTTT

V: TRBV11-1
size: .
J: TRBJ2-2
D: TRBD1
CDR3: CASSLNRGRNTGELFF
DNA: TGTGCCAGCAGCTTGAACAGGGGAAGGAACACCGGGGAGCTGTTTTTT

V: TRBV6-1
size: .
J: TRBJ2-1
D: .
CDR3: CASSVPGKNGVYNEQFF
DNA: TGTGCCAGCAGTGTCCCCGGGAAAAATGGGGTGTACAATGAGCAGTTCTTC

V: TRBV12-5
size: .
J: TRBJ2-1
D: .
CDR3: CASGSTDPLYNEQFF
DNA: TGTGCTAGTGGTTCGACAGACCCCCTCTACAATGAGCAGTTCTTC

V: TRBV27
size: .
J: TRBJ2-1
D: TRBD2
CDR3: CASSLNSGGYNEQFF
DNA: TGTGCCAGCAGCCTTAATAGCGGGGGGTACAATGAGCAGTTCTTC

V: TRBV7-6
size: .
J: TRBJ2-7
D: TRBD2
CDR3: CASSLEPGLAGDYEQYF
DNA: TGTGCCAGCAGCTTAGAGCCCGGTCTAGCGGGCGACTACGAGCAGTACTTC

V: TRBV27
size: .
J: TRBJ1-5
D: .
CDR3: CASSLSSQGHQPQHF
DNA: TGTGCCAGCAGTTTATCGAGTCAGGGTCATCAGCCCCAGCATTTT

V: TRBV5-5
size: .
J: TRBJ2-7
D: TRBD1
CDR3: CANAGQGRLEDEQYF
DNA: TGTGCCAACGCGGGACAGGGGCGGCTGGAGGACGAGCAGTACTTC

V: TRBV7-9
size: once
J: TRBJ1-2
D: .
CDR3: CASSLVAGPYGYTF
DNA: TGTGCCAGCAGCTTAGTTGCAGGTCCATATGGCTACACCTTC

V: TRBV6-4
size: .
J: TRBJ1-1
D: TRBD1
CDR3: CASSETGENTEAFF
DNA: TGTGCCAGCAGTGAAACAGGGGAGAACACTGAAGCTTTCTTT

V: TRBV6-5
size: .
J: TRBJ2-7
D: .
CDR3: CASSYTENYEQYF
DNA: TGTGCCAGCAGTTACACCGAGAACTACGAGCAGTACTTC

V: TRBV5-6
size: .
J: TRBJ1-2
D: .
CDR3: CASSLDPGGNGYTF
DNA: TGTGCCAGCAGCTTGGACCCGGGAGGGAATGGCTACACCTTC

V: TRBV10-2
size: .
J: TRBJ2-1
D: TRBD1
CDR3: CASSADRGYEQFF
DNA: TGCGCCAGCAGTGCGGACAGGGGCTATGAGCAGTTCTTC

V: TRBV4-1
size: once
J: TRBJ1-3
D: .
CDR3: CASSLSVSSGNTIYF
DNA: TGCGCCAGCAGCCTGAGTGTCAGCTCTGGAAACACCATATATTTT

V: TRBV7-3
size: .
J: TRBJ1-2
D: .
CDR3: CASSLEGRGGGYTF
DNA: TGTGCCAGCAGCTTAGAGGGCAGGGGAGGTGGCTACACCTTC

V: TRBV5-6
size: .
J: TRBJ2-3
D: .
CDR3: CASSRRGYTDTQYF
DNA: TGTGCCAGCAGCCGGAGGGGTTACACAGATACGCAGTATTTT

V: TRBV5-5
size: .
J: TRBJ2-1
D: .
CDR3: CASSLLGAPQFF
DNA: TGTGCCAGCAGCCTATTGGGGGCTCCGCAGTTCTTC

V: TRBV5-1
size: .
J: TRBJ2-7
D: TRBD2
CDR3: CASSFLAGGTYEQYF
DNA: TGCGCCAGCAGCTTTCTAGCGGGGGGGACCTACGAGCAGTACTTC

V: TRBV19
size: .
J: TRBJ2-1
D: .
CDR3: CASSIRDGHYNEQFF
DNA: TGTGCCAGTAGTATACGGGACGGCCACTACAATGAGCAGTTCTTC

V: TRBV5-6
size: .
J: TRBJ1-2
D: .
CDR3: CASSAPGTYYGYTF
DNA: TGTGCCAGCAGCGCACCTGGGACCTACTATGGCTACACCTTC

V: TRBV4-3
size: .
J: TRBJ2-3
D: TRBD2
CDR3: CASSQVLAGVGDTQYF
DNA: TGCGCCAGCAGCCAAGTACTAGCGGGAGTGGGAGATACGCAGTATTTT

V: TRBV27
size: .
J: TRBJ1-6
D: .
CDR3: CASSLFIPGQGGSPLHF
DNA: TGTGCCAGCAGTTTATTTATCCCGGGCCAGGGAGGGTCACCCCTCCACTTT

V: TRBV4-3
size: once
J: TRBJ2-3
D: TRBD2
CDR3: CASSQVNGLAGGTDTQYF
DNA: TGCGCCAGCAGCCAAGTCAACGGACTAGCGGGAGGCACAGATACGCAGTATTTT

V: TRBV7-3
size: .
J: TRBJ2-7
D: .
CDR3: CASSRGSGAYEQYF
DNA: TGTGCCAGCAGCCGCGGGTCGGGGGCCTACGAGCAGTACTTC

V: TRBV27
size: .
J: TRBJ1-4
D: .
CDR3: CASSPQISEKLFF
DNA: TGTGCCAGCAGTCCCCAGATTAGCGAAAAACTGTTTTTT

V: TRBV5-1
size: .
J: TRBJ2-7
D: TRBD2
CDR3: CASRLTGTSGYEQYF
DNA: TGCGCCAGCAGACTAACCGGGACTAGCGGGTACGAGCAGTACTTC

V: TRBV5-1
size: .
J: TRBJ2-7
D: .
CDR3: CASSFLVGHSSYEQYF
DNA: TGCGCCAGCAGCTTTTTAGTAGGACACAGCTCCTACGAGCAGTACTTC

V: TRBV11-3
size: .
J: TRBJ2-1
D: .
CDR3: CASSPRSGYNEQFF
DNA: TGTGCCAGCAGCCCCCGAAGCGGGTACAATGAGCAGTTCTTC

V: TRBV7-9
size: .
J: TRBJ1-4
D: .
CDR3: CASSVLGEIPLATNEKLFF
DNA: TGTGCCAGCAGCGTTTTAGGCGAGATACCCCTTGCAACTAATGAAAAACTGTTTTTT

V: TRBV27
size: .
J: TRBJ2-5
D: TRBD1
CDR3: CASSLGTGQGETQYF
DNA: TGTGCCAGCAGTCTGGGGACAGGCCAGGGAGAGACCCAGTACTTC

V: TRBV4-1
size: .
J: TRBJ1-4
D: .
CDR3: CASSQFMVPNEKLFF
DNA: TGCGCCAGCAGCCAATTTATGGTACCTAATGAAAAACTGTTTTTT

V: TRBV14
size: .
J: TRBJ2-2
D: TRBD1
CDR3: CASSPGGTGELFF
DNA: TGTGCCAGCAGCCCAGGGGGCACCGGGGAGCTGTTTTTT

V: TRBV5-1
size: .
J: TRBJ1-4
D: .
CDR3: CASSGPGGTTNEKLFF
DNA: TGCGCCAGCAGCGGTCCAGGAGGAACAACTAATGAAAAACTGTTTTTT

V: TRBV4-1
size: .
J: TRBJ2-7
D: .
CDR3: CASSQNRDTSYEQYF
DNA: TGCGCCAGCAGCCAAAACCGGGATACCTCCTACGAGCAGTACTTC

V: TRBV4-1
size: once
J: TRBJ1-5
D: .
CDR3: CASVYDQPQHF
DNA: TGCGCCAGCGTTTACGATCAGCCCCAGCATTTT